The 14 T cell receptor beta chains below all came from one sample that was sequenced in a study of patients and donors after allogeneic stem cell transplantation. One entry per CDR3 protein results from TCRdb running MiXCR on the RT-PCR reads. This sample yields about 74,000 distinct CDR3 sequences, of which about 26% are seen a single time; 26% belongs to the top ten. The sequenced sample was blood, either unsorted or a sorted T cell fraction (not recorded which). The source is a human donor who was either an allogeneic HSCT recipient or a stem cell or donor lymphocyte infusion donor (not recorded which). It is not recorded whose cells these are; they may come from a transplant donor.

The rearrangement uses TRBV5-1 and TRBJ1-1; D uncertain. The germline V gene encodes CDR1 SGHRS and CDR2 YFSETQ. V was trimmed by 1 base and J by 6 bases, leaving 10 bases between them. The length of the CDR3 is 13 residues. The CDR3 spells CASSLSRTAEAFF. CDR3 nucleotide sequence: TGCGCCAGCAGCTTGTCGAGGACTGCTGAAGCTTTCTTT.

This clonotype appeared a few times. The chain carries TRBV27 and TRBJ2-1; 7 nucleotides align to TRBD2. With V trimmed by 7 bases and J by 5 bases, 11 bases remained unmatched. The CDR3 is made up of 15 amino acids. Germline values: CDR1 MNHEY, CDR2 SMNVEV (reference sequence). The CDR3 loop reads CASTPTSSPHNEQFF. For the CDR3, the DNA is TGTGCCAGCACCCCGACTAGCTCCCCTCACAATGAGCAGTTCTTC.

The rearrangement uses TRBV4-2 and TRBJ2-1; TRBD2 matches 8 bases. CDR1 and CDR2 from the germline V gene are LGHNA and YNFKEQ. CDR3 length equals 20 residues. J was trimmed by 3 bases and V by 0 bases; bases with no gene match: 16. The CDR3 spells CASSQDRGLAGFGIYNEQFF. The CDR3 DNA follows: TGTGCCAGCAGCCAAGATCGGGGGCTAGCGGGCTTCGGGATCTACAATGAGCAGTTCTTC.

The rearrangement joins TRBV13 to TRBJ2-5, with D tentatively TRBD2 (5 bases). Germline assignment: CDR1 PRHDT and CDR2 FYEKMQ (reference sequence). Trimming pared 1 base from V and 4 bases from J, leaving 10 bases between. There are 14 residues in the CDR3. The CDR3 spells CASSLVSEGETQYF. The CDR3, as DNA: TGTGCCAGCAGCTTAGTAAGTGAGGGAGAGACCCAGTACTTC.

The chain is built from TRBV10-3 and TRBJ2-7; D possibly matches TRBD1 or TRBD2 (5 bases each). The V and J ends lost 5 bases and 0 bases respectively, with 11 bases between them. The CDR3 has 14 amino acids. Per the germline V gene, CDR1 is ENHRY and CDR2 is SYGVKD. The CDR3 DNA reads as TGTGCCATCAGTACCGCCGGGACCTCCTACGAGCAGTACTTC. It is translated as CAISTAGTSYEQYF.

The V call is TRBV27, the J call TRBJ2-1, with D possibly TRBD2 on 6 matching bases. The CDR3 sequence is 15 residues long. CDR1 is MNHEY, CDR2 SMNVEV, per germline (reference sequence). V was pared by 0 bases and J by 4 bases, with 10 bases between. CDR3 sequence reads: CASSLSAGLYNEQFF. In nucleotides, the CDR3 is TGTGCCAGCAGTTTATCAGCGGGTCTTTACAATGAGCAGTTCTTC.

This clonotype was observed a handful of times. V usage is TRBV20-1 and J usage is TRBJ2-3, with a possible D match to TRBD1 (6 bases). Germline loops: CDR1 DFQATT, CDR2 SNEGSKA (reference sequence). The V end lost 6 bases, the J end lost 2 bases, and 15 bases lay between the germline ends. The CDR3 consists of 14 residues. This CDR3 reads CSAPGQGHTDTQYF. DNA for the CDR3: TGCAGTGCCCCAGGGCAGGGGCACACAGATACGCAGTATTTT.

This clonotype was observed a few times. V gene TRBV29-1 combines with J gene TRBJ1-1; TRBD1 is a possible D gene (6 bases). The V end was cut by 4 bases, the J end by 1 base, with 7 bases between. The length of the CDR3 is 12 residues. Germline lookup yields CDR1 SQVTM and CDR2 ANQGSEA. Here the CDR3 reads CSVGTANTEAFF. The CDR3, as DNA: TGCAGCGTTGGGACAGCGAACACTGAAGCTTTCTTT.

This chain uses TRBV4-1 with TRBJ1-1, with a tentative D call TRBD1 (6 bases). V was clipped by 3 bases and J by 4 bases, with 15 bases between them. The CDR3 is 15 amino acids. CDR1 is MGHRA, CDR2 YSYEKL, per germline. CDR3 DNA: TGCGCCAGCAGCCACCCCAGGGGTGAGGGCACTGAAGCTTTCTTT. Protein: CASSHPRGEGTEAFF.

The gene calls are TRBV12-3 or TRBV12-4 and TRBJ2-6, with D perhaps given as TRBD1 or TRBD2 (5 bases each). The V and J ends lost 7 bases and 0 bases respectively, with 10 bases between them. The CDR3 is 15 residues long. CDR3 sequence: CASTLGPSGANVLTF. CDR3 nucleotides: TGTGCCAGCACCTTGGGACCCTCTGGGGCCAACGTCCTGACTTTC.

In this sample, this clonotype turned up a few times. J is TRBJ2-4 and V is TRBV24-1; 7 bases line up with TRBD2. CDR1 is KGHDR, CDR2 SFDVKD, per germline. V was clipped by 3 bases and J by 3 bases; unmatched bases: 4. The CDR3 covers 15 residues. The CDR3 spells CATSDPGLGKNIQYF. The CDR3 bases are TGTGCCACCAGTGATCCAGGACTAGGCAAAAACATTCAGTACTTC.

The chain uses TRBV5-6 and TRBJ1-5; D not certain. CDR1 and CDR2 (germline): SGHDT, YYEEEE. Between the trimmed V and J ends, which lost 4 bases and 0 bases, there was a span of 14 bases. CDR3 length: 16 residues. The CDR3: CASSLWTGNSNQPQHF. CDR3 sequence (DNA): TGTGCCAGCAGCCTATGGACGGGAAATAGCAATCAGCCCCAGCATTTT.

The rearrangement links TRBV29-1 to TRBJ2-7; D ambiguous. Deletions cut 0 bases from V and 2 bases from J, with 5 bases between. This CDR3 is 12 amino acids long. The germline CDR1 and CDR2 sequences are SQVTM and ANQGSEA. The chain's CDR3 is CSVEDPTYEQYF. CDR3 in DNA: TGCAGCGTTGAAGACCCGACCTACGAGCAGTACTTC.

This clonotype was seen a few times. V usage is TRBV5-1 and J usage is TRBJ2-7; perhaps D is TRBD1 or TRBD2 (5 bases each). The V end lost 8 bases, the J end lost 6 bases, and 24 bases lay between the germline ends. This CDR3 is built from 15 residues. Germline values: CDR1 SGHRS, CDR2 YFSETQ. CDR3 nucleotides: TGCGCCAGGCAAGGTTCGGGACGATGCTTGAGCGAGCAGTACTTC. This codes for CARQGSGRCLSEQYF.